The clone carrying this TCR beta chain was counted between two and nine times. Antigen: not known. A much bigger clone sits one base away, suggesting this may be a read error. V was clipped by 5 bases and J by 3 bases, with 11 bases between them. This CDR3 is 13 amino acids long. Per germline, CDR1 MNHEY and CDR2 SVGEGT. Combining a sample-barcoded 5' primer with a J-beta primer mix, a second PCR ran for roughly 7 to 11 cycles. TCRdb processed the 5' RACE reads anew with MiXCR; each CDR3 protein has one entry. The sample contains 850,000 or so distinct CDR3 sequences, about 28% of which appear only once. This sample is part of a study of blood T cells in healthy people across ages. Study-wide findings and caveats: The fall in TCR beta diversity per million T cells was roughly linear with age. The percentage of naive T cells correlated strongly with TCR beta diversity.

The TCR sequence derives from an elderly woman in good health. Sequencing used blood. V usage is TRBV6-2 or TRBV6-3 and J usage is TRBJ2-7; a possible D gene is TRBD2 (5 bases). The CDR3 here is CASSGQRGYEQYF. The CDR3 nucleotides are TGTGCCAGCAGTGGCCAACGGGGCTACGAGCAGTACTTC.